A selection of T cell receptor beta chains follows, all from one sample in a study of blood T cell repertoires in COVID-19. The protocol was immunoSEQ multiplex PCR, while the TCRdb copy is restricted to in-frame clones and leaves out a portion. The profile covers some 100,000 clones, with 88% appearing a single time and around 6% taken by the ten largest. Sequencing was performed on peripheral blood. These receptors were obtained from an older woman with acute or convalescent COVID-19. Each CDR3 is given with its conserved first and last residue. The D gene is left open where the match is weak. Size is stated for part of the rows, as once, few or many counts, or as a class when the clone is expanded.

. . TRBJ1-2 TRBV5-5 TGTGCCAGCAGTCAGGACAGCTTTAACTATGGCTACACCTTC CASSQDSFNYGYTF
. . TRBJ2-7 TRBV19 TGTGCCAGTAGTGTAGGGAGCCTCCGCCAGGGCGAGCAGTACTTC CASSVGSLRQGEQYF
. . TRBJ1-1 TRBV20-1 TGCAGTGCTAGGGGGCCGACTGAAGCTTTCTTT CSARGPTEAFF
. . TRBJ1-5 TRBV2 TGTGCCAGCACTGGGGGCGGCAATCAGCCCCAGCATTTT CASTGGGNQPQHF
. . TRBJ1-5 TRBV2 TGTGCCAGCAGTGATGGGGCGTTAGGCAATCAGCCCCAGCATTTT CASSDGALGNQPQHF
. TRBD2 TRBJ2-1 TRBV28 TGTGCCAGTACTAGCGGGAGCTCCTACAATGAGCAGTTCTTC CASTSGSSYNEQFF
. . TRBJ1-1 TRBV6-5 TGTGCCAGCAGTCTCGGACAGAGCCTGAACACTGAAGCTTTCTTT CASSLGQSLNTEAFF
. . TRBJ1-2 TRBV10-2 TGCGCCAGTAGGGGGTTGTGGGCTAACTATGGCTACACCTTC CASRGLWANYGYTF
. TRBD2 TRBJ2-3 TRBV7-3 TGTGCCAGCAGCTTACGACTAGCGGGAGGACCCAAGTCGACTGACGGCACAGATACGCAGTATTTT CASSLRLAGGPKSTDGTDTQYF
. TRBD1 TRBJ1-2 TRBV11-2 TGTGCCAGCAGCGCCAGACAGGGACGACTTAACTATGGCTACACCTTC CASSARQGRLNYGYTF
. . TRBJ1-6 TRBV28 TGTGCCAGCAGCCCCAGGCTGGGTTCACCCCTCCACTTT CASSPRLGSPLHF
. TRBD2 TRBJ2-5 TRBV28 TGTGCCAGCAGTTTAAGTGCGGGAGGGCGAGAGACCCAGTACTTC CASSLSAGGRETQYF
. TRBD1 TRBJ2-2 TRBV12-5 TGTGCTAGTGGTCCGGGACAGGGGAACATCGGGGAGCTGTTTTTT CASGPGQGNIGELFF
few TRBD1 TRBJ2-7 TRBV19 TGTGCCAGTAGTAGCCTTCCCGGACAGGGCTACGAGCAGTACTTC CASSSLPGQGYEQYF
. TRBD1 TRBJ1-2 TRBV9 TGTGCCAGCAGCGTAGCTATGACAGGGAGACATTCCTACTATGGCTACACCTTC CASSVAMTGRHSYYGYTF
. TRBD1 TRBJ1-1 TRBV19 TGTGCCAGTACTGAGCAGGGGGCGGTGAACACTGAAGCTTTCTTT CASTEQGAVNTEAFF
once . TRBJ1-4 TRBV7-9 TGTGCCAGCAGTAACAGGGTTTATGAAAAACTGTTTTTT CASSNRVYEKLFF
. TRBD1 TRBJ2-5 TRBV5-1 TGCGCCAGCAGCTTGCCAGGGGGAGAGACCCAGTACTTC CASSLPGGETQYF
. TRBD2 TRBJ2-2 TRBV9 TGTGCCAGCAGCGTAGCCCCAGGGCTAGCGGGAGACACCGGGGAGCTGTTTTTT CASSVAPGLAGDTGELFF
. TRBD1 TRBJ2-5 TRBV18 TGTGCCAGCTCACCCGGACAGGGCGGAAAGACCCAGTACTTC CASSPGQGGKTQYF
. . TRBJ1-1 TRBV10-3 TGTGCCATCAGCCCGACTCAGAGGGACACTGAAGCTTTCTTT CAISPTQRDTEAFF
. TRBD2 TRBJ2-7 TRBV30 TGTGCCTGGAAAAAGCGGGAGGGGCAGCGACGGCATCCCTACGAGCAGTACTTC CAWKKREGQRRHPYEQYF
. . TRBJ2-1 TRBV20-1 TGCAGTCCAGACAGAGTCAATGAGCAGTTCTTC CSPDRVNEQFF
. . TRBJ1-2 TRBV5-6 TGTGCCAGCAGCTTCGACAGCTATGGCTACACCTTC CASSFDSYGYTF
. TRBD1 TRBJ1-1 TRBV6-6 TGTGCCAGCAGTTACCGGGGGACAGAGAACACTGAAGCTTTCTTT CASSYRGTENTEAFF
. . TRBJ2-5 TRBV7-9 TGTGCCAGCAGCCCCAAGGCTAGACTAACCTCATGGGGAGAGACCCAGTACTTC CASSPKARLTSWGETQYF
. . TRBJ1-5 TRBV6-5 TGTGCCAGCAGTTACCGGACAGCCATGGGGCCCCAGCATTTT CASSYRTAMGPQHF
. . TRBJ1-4 TRBV19 TGTGCCAGTAGGTACAGGACTAATGAAAAACTGTTTTTT CASRYRTNEKLFF
. TRBD1 TRBJ2-4 TRBV7-8 TGTGCCAGCAGCTTAGCCCCGACAGGGGTCCAAAACATTCAGTACTTC CASSLAPTGVQNIQYF
. . TRBJ1-2 TRBV28 TGTGCCGCTTGCCCCTCGCCAGGGGAGGGGGACTATGGCTACACCTTC CAACPSPGEGDYGYTF
. TRBD1 TRBJ2-5 TRBV28 TGTGCCAGCAGTTTAGGGGACGTCGAGGGGGCGGACCAAGAGACCCAGTACTTC CASSLGDVEGADQETQYF
once TRBD1 TRBJ2-1 TRBV28 TGTGCCAGTCCACCGTCCGGGACAGGGGCCCTCAGCTCCTACAATGAGCAGTTCTTC CASPPSGTGALSSYNEQFF
. . TRBJ2-2 TRBV9 TGTGCCAGCAGCGTAGCGGTCTTCAACACCGGGGAGCTGTTTTTT CASSVAVFNTGELFF
. TRBD1 TRBJ2-7 TRBV10-3 TGTGCCATCAGTAGTGGGACAGGCGGCTACGAGCAGTACTTC CAISSGTGGYEQYF
. . TRBJ2-5 TRBV7-8 TGTGCCAGCAGCACCCTTAGACAGGGACTTCAAGAGACCCAGTACTTC CASSTLRQGLQETQYF
. TRBD2 TRBJ2-5 TRBV29-1 TGCAGCGTTGGGGATTTGAGTGGGAGGGCGGGAGAGACCCAGTACTTC CSVGDLSGRAGETQYF
. TRBD2 TRBJ2-3 TRBV7-3 TGTGCCAGCAGTTCTGGACTAGGAGCGGTAGATACGCAGTATTTT CASSSGLGAVDTQYF
. . TRBJ1-2 TRBV15 TGTGCCACCAGCAGAGAAGCAAATATAGCCGGCTACACCTTC CATSREANIAGYTF
few . TRBJ2-2 TRBV5-1 TGCGCCAGCAGCCCACAGGGTGCCGGGGAGCTGTTTTTT CASSPQGAGELFF
. . TRBJ2-1 TRBV12-2 TGTGCAAGTCGAGGATACTTAGCGGGAGGTGTGTACAATGAGCAGTTCTTC CASRGYLAGGVYNEQFF
. TRBD1 TRBJ1-4 TRBV9 TGTGCCAGCAGCTACGGGACAGGGGAGGAAAAACTGTTTTTT CASSYGTGEEKLFF
. TRBD2 TRBJ2-1 TRBV5-1 TGCGCCAGCAGCCCCGGACTAGCGGGAGGGGTGGGTGAGCAGTTCTTC CASSPGLAGGVGEQFF
. TRBD2 TRBJ2-1 TRBV11-2 TGTGCCAGCAGCCCCCGAGCAGGCGGGAGTGGCAATGAGCAGTTCTTC CASSPRAGGSGNEQFF
. . TRBJ2-1 TRBV4-2 TGTGCCAGCCGGTACGACAATGAGCAGTTCTTC CASRYDNEQFF
. . TRBJ1-2 TRBV28 TGTGCCAGCAGTTGGACAGACTATGGCTACACCTTC CASSWTDYGYTF
once . TRBJ1-5 TRBV12-3/TRBV12-4 TGTGCCAGCAGTTATGGGGGGTCACAGCCCCAGCATTTT CASSYGGSQPQHF
. TRBD1 TRBJ2-5 TRBV7-7 TGTGCTAGCAGCTCGGACAGGGGGCAAGAGACCCAGTACTTC CASSSDRGQETQYF
. . TRBJ2-5 TRBV15 TGTGCCACCAGCACCCCAGGCGGGGTACTGACCCAGTACTTC CATSTPGGVLTQYF
. . TRBJ1-5 TRBV21-1 TGTGCCAGCAGCAAAGGGGAGGGGGGGCGAGTGGGCAATCAGCCCCAGCATTTT CASSKGEGGRVGNQPQHF
once TRBD1 TRBJ1-1 TRBV3-1/TRBV3-2 TGTGCCAGCAGCCCGACAGGGGACACTGAAGCTTTCTTT CASSPTGDTEAFF
. . TRBJ1-5 TRBV20-1 TGCAGTGCTAGTAACAGGGAAGACCAGCCCCAGCATTTT CSASNREDQPQHF